A single sample is the source of the 7 T cell receptor beta chains below, sequenced in a study of OX40 agonist ivuxolimab in advanced cancers. This table comes from immunoSEQ multiplex PCR, and its TCRdb copy is limited to in-frame clones, with some not included. The data show around 35,000 clones, with about 92% seen just once and roughly a third held by the top ten. Material: CD4+ or CD8+ T cells sorted from blood, obtained in a trial of the OX40 agonist ivuxolimab. Receptors originate from an adult with an advanced solid tumor such as melanoma, head and neck, liver or kidney cancer.

This clone was seen just once. This rearrangement joins TRBV7-2 to TRBJ1-2; possible D gene TRBD1, 5 bases. Trimming left V 3 bases short and J 4 bases short, with 15 bases between. The CDR3 is made up of 15 amino acids. Germline V gene data show CDR1 as SGHTA and CDR2 as FQGNSA. CDR3 sequence reads: CASSLGSPGPYGYTF. The CDR3 DNA reads TGTGCCAGCAGCTTGGGATCACCGGGACCCTATGGCTACACCTTC.

The gene calls are TRBV13 and TRBJ2-3, with 9 bases fitting TRBD2. The germline V gene has CDR1 PRHDT and CDR2 FYEKMQ (reference sequence). The CDR3 extends over 17 amino acids. Trimming took 5 bases from V and 2 from J; bases not matched to a gene: 11. CDR3 residues: CASSQLAGGPITDTQYF. The CDR3 nucleotides are TGTGCCAGCAGCCAGCTGGCGGGAGGGCCAATCACAGATACGCAGTATTTT.

V usage is TRBV20-1 and J usage is TRBJ2-7, with D tentatively TRBD2 (5 bases). From germline, CDR1 is DFQATT and CDR2 SNEGSKA (reference sequence). The CDR3 is 11 residues long. The germline V and J ends were trimmed by 6 bases and 3 bases, with 9 bases remaining between them. This CDR3 reads CSAPGIYEQYF. CDR3 coding DNA: TGCAGTGCCCCGGGAATCTACGAGCAGTACTTC.

The genes are TRBV28 and TRBJ1-5; the D is unclear. Per germline, CDR1 MDHEN and CDR2 SYDVKM. This CDR3 contains 17 residues. V lost 1 base and J lost 4, with 17 bases in between. CDR3: CASSLSRWVVGNQPQHF. CDR3 nucleotide sequence: TGTGCCAGCAGTTTATCGCGCTGGGTAGTGGGGAATCAGCCCCAGCATTTT.

This clone was seen a single time. The V call is TRBV5-8, the J call TRBJ2-2; D remains unclear. This CDR3 contains 16 residues. Germline CDR1 and CDR2: SGHTS and YDEGEE. The V and J ends lost 1 base and 0 bases respectively, with 10 bases between them. DNA for the CDR3: TGTGCCAGCAGCTTGTTCAGTGATGCGAACACCGGGGAGCTGTTTTTT. Amino acids: CASSLFSDANTGELFF. Based on the CDR3 plus reference TRBV5-8 and TRBJ2-2, the full variable domain is EAGVTQSPTHLIKTRGQQATLRCSPISGHTSVYWYQQALGLGLQFLLWYDEGEERNRGNFPPRFSGRQFPNYSSELNVNALELEDSALYLCASSLFSDANTGELFFGEGSRLTVL.

This clone showed up just a few times. The J gene is TRBJ1-5, the V gene TRBV15; 9 bases are a match to TRBD1. This CDR3 comprises 18 residues. Germline trimming cut 2 bases from V and 6 bases from J; bases unmatched to any gene: 14. CDR1 is LNHNV, CDR2 YYDKDF, per germline (reference sequence). The CDR3 region is CATSRPSGTGSGTQPQHF. The CDR3 region has the DNA TGTGCCACCAGCAGACCGTCCGGGACAGGGTCGGGAACTCAGCCCCAGCATTTT.

The genes are TRBV19 and TRBJ2-1, with D possibly matching TRBD2 (6 bases). There are 15 residues in the CDR3. The V end was cut by 6 bases, the J end by 0 bases, with 12 bases between. Looked up from germline, CDR1 is LNHDA and CDR2 is SQIVND (reference sequence). CDR3 coding DNA: TGTGCCAGTAGGGGGACTGACAGCTCCTACAATGAGCAGTTCTTC. Protein product: CASRGTDSSYNEQFF.